What follows is one T cell receptor (beta chain) and its context. The antigen remains undetermined. The germline CDR1 and CDR2 sequences are SGHRS and YFSETQ. V was trimmed by 3 bases and J by 2 bases, leaving 14 bases between them. CDR3 size: 15 residues. The samples, holding 1-10 million cryopreserved PBMC, were thawed before DNA extraction was carried out. These data belong to a study of long-term antiretroviral therapy in people with HIV. Points from the study as a whole: Viral resistance, ART adherence and therapy changes all lacked available data.

Assay version v3.0 of immunoSEQ was used, and it was run at survey level. Clones were read by immunoSEQ multiplex PCR, and TCRdb kept only the in-frame ones, dropping some. The sample has roughly 20,000 clones, 79% seen once. The chain uses TRBV5-1 and TRBJ2-5, with no clear D. The specimen comprised unsorted PBMCs, sampled 4.1 years after starting antiretroviral therapy. This receptor was identified in a woman aged 40 to 55 with HIV. The CDR3 sequence is CASSSLSGLQETQYF. The DNA for the CDR3 is TGCGCCAGCAGCTCGCTATCGGGTCTGCAAGAGACCCAGTACTTC.